Shown below are 24 T cell receptor beta chains from a single sample sequenced in a study of technical replicates of blood from several donors. TCRdb's table, derived via immunoSEQ multiplex PCR, lists solely in-frame clones and lacks some. The sample lists roughly 90,000 clones; 80% to 95% were seen once. The material sequenced was T cells isolated from PBMCs. The receptors here all came from a human donor in good health.

The gene calls are TRBV27 and TRBJ2-7; 9 bases line up with TRBD1. V gave up 3 bases and J gave up 12 bases; unmatched junction bases: 15. This CDR3 comprises 15 residues. Germline CDR1 MNHEY, CDR2 SMNVEV (reference sequence). CDR3 residues: CASSFLRDRANVGYF. The CDR3 nucleotides read TGTGCCAGCAGTTTCCTCCGGGACAGGGCCAACGTGGGGTACTTC.

V is TRBV11-2 and J is TRBJ2-1, with D perhaps matching TRBD1 (6 bases). V was cut by 8 bases and J by 4 bases, with 15 bases left in between. CDR3 length: 14 amino acids. Germline V gene lookup returns CDR1 SGHAT and CDR2 FQNNGV. For the CDR3, the DNA is TGTGCCAGCTCCCTGGACAGCCCATACAATGAGCAGTTCTTC. As protein: CASSLDSPYNEQFF.

The chain joins TRBV9 to TRBJ2-3; 8 bases fit TRBD2. Trimming removed 3 bases from V and 4 bases from J; junction bases left unmatched: 4. The CDR3 is made up of 14 amino acids. The germline V gene has CDR1 SGDLS and CDR2 YYNGEE. CDR3 residues: CASSAGGRPDTQYF. Here the CDR3 DNA reads TGTGCCAGCAGCGCGGGGGGGAGACCAGATACGCAGTATTTT.

The chain combines TRBV4-2 with TRBJ2-7; 10 bases fit TRBD1. The CDR3 has 16 residues. V lost 5 bases and J lost 2; bases outside the gene matches: 9. Germline CDR1 is LGHNA and CDR2 is YNFKEQ. CDR3 sequence (DNA): TGTGCCAGCAGCACTGAAAGGGGACAGGGGACCTACGAGCAGTACTTC. This gives the protein CASSTERGQGTYEQYF.

The chain links TRBV6-1 to TRBJ1-1, with D hard to call. The CDR3 has 13 residues. V lost 5 bases and J lost 5, with 12 bases in between. Germline V gives CDR1 MNHNS, CDR2 SASEGT. CDR3 DNA sequence: TGTGCCAGCAGTAGGACTGGGTGGACTGAAGCTTTCTTT. Its protein product is CASSRTGWTEAFF.

CDR3 amino acids: CASSLMLTDEQYF. In nucleotides, the CDR3 is TGTGCCAGCAGCTTAATGCTTACTGACGAGCAGTACTTC. The chain combines TRBV5-6 with TRBJ2-7, with unresolved D. The V end was cut by 2 bases, the J end by 5 bases, with 11 bases between. From germline, CDR1 is SGHDT and CDR2 YYEEEE. The CDR3 extends over 13 amino acids.

The genes are TRBV19 and TRBJ2-7; TRBD2 might be the D (5 bases). V lost 6 bases and J lost 1, with 13 bases in between. The length of the CDR3 is 14 residues. Looked up from germline, CDR1 is LNHDA and CDR2 is SQIVND (reference sequence). CDR3 region: CASSKRRGSYEQYF. The CDR3 nucleotides read TGTGCCAGTAGCAAACGCCGGGGATCCTACGAGCAGTACTTC.

The CDR3 DNA follows: TGTGCCAGCAGAACCATATGGGGGCTTAACACCGGGGAGCTGTTTTTT. Translation: CASRTIWGLNTGELFF. This chain joins TRBV11-2 and TRBJ2-2; a weak D match, TRBD1 (6 bases). Germline loops: CDR1 SGHAT, CDR2 FQNNGV. The germline V and J ends were trimmed by 6 bases and 2 bases, with 16 bases remaining between them. The CDR3 covers 16 residues.

V usage is TRBV15 and J usage is TRBJ1-2; TRBD1 agrees at 9 bases. Trimming cost V 4 bases and J 4 bases; bases outside gene matches: 10. Germline V gene sequence: CDR1 LNHNV, CDR2 YYDKDF (reference sequence). This CDR3 is built from 16 residues. The CDR3 region has the DNA TGTGCCACCAGCATAACCTGGGACAGGGCGAGCTATGGCTACACCTTC. Translation: CATSITWDRASYGYTF. Supplemented by reference TRBV15 and TRBJ1-2, the full variable domain reads DAMVIQNPRYQVTQFGKPVTLSCSQTLNHNVMYWYQQKSSQAPKLLFHYYDKDFNNEADTPDNFQSRRPNTSFCFLDIRSPGLGDTAMYLCATSITWDRASYGYTFGSGTRLTVV.

The chain uses TRBV5-4 and TRBJ2-1; weak D call: TRBD2 (6 bases). From germline, CDR1 is SGHNT and CDR2 YYREEE (reference sequence). CDR3 size: 12 residues. The V gene lost 4 bases and the J gene lost 10 bases, with 12 bases spanning the gap. This CDR3 is CASSPTSGEQFF. For the CDR3, the DNA is TGTGCCAGCAGCCCGACCAGCGGGGAGCAGTTCTTC. Combining the CDR3 with reference TRBV5-4 and TRBJ2-1 gives the whole variable domain ETGVTQSPTHLIKTRGQQVTLRCSSQSGHNTVSWYQQALGQGPQFIFQYYREEENGRGNFPPRFSGLQFPNYSSELNVNALELDDSALYLCASSPTSGEQFFGPGTRLTVL.

This chain joins TRBV2 and TRBJ1-5, with 7 bases matching TRBD1. This CDR3 has 16 residues. Germline V gene lookup returns CDR1 SNHLY and CDR2 FYNNEI. Unmatched junction bases numbered 9, after V lost 4 bases and J lost 3 bases. CDR3 amino acids: CASSGPTDRVNQPQHF. CDR3 nucleotide sequence: TGTGCCAGCAGTGGCCCCACTGACAGGGTCAATCAGCCCCAGCATTTT. Together with reference TRBV2 and TRBJ1-5, the CDR3 gives the full variable domain: EPEVTQTPSHQVTQMGQEVILRCVPISNHLYFYWYRQILGQKVEFLVSFYNNEISEKSEIFDDQFSVERPDGSNFTLKIRSTKLEDSAMYFCASSGPTDRVNQPQHFGDGTRLSIL.

The V call is TRBV13, the J call TRBJ2-3, with D maybe TRBD1 (5 bases). V gave up 8 bases and J gave up 1 base, with 13 bases separating them. CDR1 is PRHDT and CDR2 is FYEKMQ in the germline V gene (reference sequence). The CDR3 is 14 amino acids. DNA for the CDR3: TGTGCCAGCGGACATCCGGCGGGCACAGATACGCAGTATTTT. It specifies CASGHPAGTDTQYF.

This chain uses TRBV5-3 with TRBJ2-7; D unclear. TRBV5-3 is annotated as an ORF whose role is uncertain. V was trimmed by 0 bases and J by 0 bases, leaving 16 bases between them. CDR3 length: 17 amino acids. The CDR3 region has the DNA TGTGCCAGAAGCTTGGCCAAGAAGGAGCTCGACTCCTACGAGCAGTACTTC. Protein sequence: CARSLAKKELDSYEQYF.

The chain employs TRBV19 and TRBJ1-5, with 7 nucleotides matching TRBD1. The trim removed 7 bases at V and 4 bases at J, leaving 19 bases unmatched. This CDR3 region has 18 residues. Per the germline V gene, CDR1 is LNHDA and CDR2 is SQIVND (reference sequence). This CDR3 is CASKIDRDGTSLNQPQHF. The CDR3 DNA reads as TGTGCCAGTAAAATTGACAGGGATGGAACCTCCTTAAATCAGCCCCAGCATTTT.

This chain joins TRBV29-1 and TRBJ2-1; 7 positions match TRBD2. Germline CDR1 reads SQVTM; CDR2 reads ANQGSEA. V was pared by 1 base and J by 6 bases, with 6 bases of the junction left unmatched. There are 14 residues in the CDR3. The CDR3 nucleotides are TGCAGCGTTGAAGTGATAGGGAGGGCCAATGAGCAGTTCTTC. Its translation: CSVEVIGRANEQFF.

The chain employs TRBV7-3 and TRBJ2-2; 7 nucleotides line up with TRBD1. In germline, CDR1 is SGHTA, CDR2 FQGTGA. This CDR3 contains 16 residues. Trimming cost V 4 bases and J 0 bases; bases outside gene matches: 5. The DNA for the CDR3 is TGTGCCAGCAGCTCGACAGGGACCGCGAACACCGGGGAGCTGTTTTTT. Its translation is CASSSTGTANTGELFF.

The rearrangement uses TRBV6-1 and TRBJ2-7; D is unclear. The CDR3 covers 14 residues. Trimming removed 6 bases from V and 4 bases from J, with 16 bases in between. Germline CDR1 reads MNHNS; CDR2 reads SASEGT. CDR3 residues: CASSERASWYEQYF. CDR3 in DNA: TGTGCCAGCAGCGAGCGTGCCAGCTGGTACGAGCAGTACTTC.

The chain recombines TRBV19 with TRBJ2-7, with D possibly matching TRBD2 (8 bases). Germline V gene sequence: CDR1 LNHDA, CDR2 SQIVND (reference sequence). Between the trimmed V and J ends, which lost 6 bases and 3 bases, there was a span of 24 bases. The CDR3 sequence is 17 residues long. DNA of the CDR3: TGTGCCAGTAGGCCGGGAGGGGGCCGCCACCAATTCTACGAGCAGTACTTC. The encoded protein is CASRPGGGRHQFYEQYF.

The rearrangement joins TRBV7-9 to TRBJ2-7, with a tentative D call TRBD2 (5 bases). This CDR3 spans 15 amino acids. Germline CDR1 reads SEHNR; CDR2 reads FQNEAQ (reference sequence). V lost 3 bases and J lost 4, with 16 bases in between. CDR3 nucleotide sequence: TGTGCCAGCAGCTTGAGGGAGACGGATCATTACGAGCAGTACTTC. Translation gives CASSLRETDHYEQYF.

The rearrangement links TRBV27 to TRBJ1-1; 7 positions match TRBD1. The CDR3 sequence is 15 residues long. V shed 5 bases, J shed 4 bases, and the junction held 10 bases outside the gene matches. Looked up from germline, CDR1 is MNHEY and CDR2 is SMNVEV (reference sequence). The CDR3: CASSAYRGRVTEAFF. The CDR3 DNA is TGTGCCAGCAGTGCGTACAGGGGAAGGGTCACTGAAGCTTTCTTT.

This clone was seen just once. The J gene is TRBJ2-3, the V gene TRBV18; D possibly corresponds to TRBD1 (6 bases). CDR3 size: 16 residues. Germline loops: CDR1 KGHSH, CDR2 LQKENI. The V gene lost 0 bases and the J gene lost 1 base, with 11 bases spanning the gap. CDR3 sequence: CASSPPNRVGTDTQYF. Here the CDR3 DNA reads TGTGCCAGCTCACCACCGAACAGGGTCGGCACAGATACGCAGTATTTT. The variable domain in full, with the rest retrieved from reference TRBV18 and TRBJ2-3, is NAGVMQNPRHLVRRRGQEARLRCSPMKGHSHVYWYRQLPEEGLKFMVYLQKENIIDESGMPKERFSAEFPKEGPSILRIQQVVRGDSAAYFCASSPPNRVGTDTQYFGPGTRLTVL.

The genes are TRBV4-1 and TRBJ1-4, with D perhaps TRBD1 (5 bases). Trimming stripped 0 bases from V and 7 bases from J, with 12 bases between. Germline CDR1 reads MGHRA; CDR2 reads YSYEKL. The CDR3 contains 15 residues. The CDR3 loop is CASSQDGAEGEKLFF. CDR3 sequence (DNA): TGCGCCAGCAGCCAAGATGGGGCGGAGGGTGAAAAACTGTTTTTT.

This chain uses TRBV7-6 with TRBJ1-4; TRBD1 might be the D (5 bases). Germline loops: CDR1 SGHVS, CDR2 FNYEAQ. The CDR3 sequence is 15 residues long. The germline V and J ends were trimmed by 1 base and 5 bases, with 11 bases remaining between them. The CDR3 here is CASSLGGGRNEKLFF. Written as DNA, the CDR3 is TGTGCCAGCAGCTTAGGGGGGGGTAGGAATGAAAAACTGTTTTTT. Using reference TRBV7-6 and TRBJ1-4 for the parts outside the CDR3, the full variable domain is GAGVSQSPRYKVTKRGQDVALRCDPISGHVSLYWYRQALGQGPEFLTYFNYEAQQDKSGLPNDRFSAERPEGSISTLTIQRTEQRDSAMYRCASSLGGGRNEKLFFGSGTQLSVL.

The CDR3 bases are TGCAGCGTTGACGACCTACGAGGAGGCTCCTACAATGAGCAGTTCTTC. This encodes CSVDDLRGGSYNEQFF. J is TRBJ2-1 and V is TRBV29-1, with D possibly being TRBD2 (5 bases). From germline, CDR1 is SQVTM and CDR2 ANQGSEA. V dropped 3 bases and J dropped 0 bases, with 15 bases sitting between them. This CDR3 has 16 residues.